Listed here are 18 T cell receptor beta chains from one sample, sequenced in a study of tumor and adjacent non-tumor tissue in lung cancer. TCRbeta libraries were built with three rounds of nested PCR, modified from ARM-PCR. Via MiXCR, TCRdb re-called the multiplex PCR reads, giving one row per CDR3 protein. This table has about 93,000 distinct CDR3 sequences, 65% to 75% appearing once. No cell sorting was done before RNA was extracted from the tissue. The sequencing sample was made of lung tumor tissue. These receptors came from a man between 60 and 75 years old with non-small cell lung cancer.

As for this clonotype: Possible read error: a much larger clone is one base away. The CDR3 sequence is CSAICDGYEQYF. The DNA for the CDR3 is TGCAGTGCTATCTGCGACGGCTACGAGCAGTACTTC. This chain uses TRBV20-1 with TRBJ2-7; D is ambiguous. V was pared by 4 bases and J by 3 bases, with 10 bases between. CDR1 DFQATT and CDR2 SNEGSKA come from the germline V gene (reference sequence). The CDR3 has 12 amino acids.

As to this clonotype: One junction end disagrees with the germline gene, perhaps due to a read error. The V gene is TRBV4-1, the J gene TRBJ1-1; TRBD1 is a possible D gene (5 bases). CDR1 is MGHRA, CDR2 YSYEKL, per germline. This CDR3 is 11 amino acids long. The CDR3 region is CASSKGTEASF. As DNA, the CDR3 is TGCGCCAGCAGCAAGGGGACTGAAGCTTCCTTT.

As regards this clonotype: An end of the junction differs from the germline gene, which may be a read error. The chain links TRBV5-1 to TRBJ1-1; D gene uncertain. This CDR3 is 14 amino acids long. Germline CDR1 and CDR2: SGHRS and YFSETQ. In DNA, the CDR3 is TGCGCCAGCAGCTTACGAGTACGGGATACTGAAGTTTTCTTT. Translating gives CASSLRVRDTEVFF.

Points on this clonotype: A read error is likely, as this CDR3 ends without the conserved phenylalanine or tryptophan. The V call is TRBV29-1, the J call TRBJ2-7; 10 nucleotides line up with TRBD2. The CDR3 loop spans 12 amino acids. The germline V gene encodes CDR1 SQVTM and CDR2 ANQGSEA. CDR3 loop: CSVGTSAAEQYS. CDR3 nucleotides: TGTAGTGTCGGGACTAGCGCAGCCGAGCAGTACTCC.

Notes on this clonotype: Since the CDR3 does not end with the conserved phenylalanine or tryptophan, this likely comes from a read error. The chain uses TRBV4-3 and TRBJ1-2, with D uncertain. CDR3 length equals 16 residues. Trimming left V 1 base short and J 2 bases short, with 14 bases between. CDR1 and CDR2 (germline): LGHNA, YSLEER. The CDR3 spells CASSQGLGNGNYGYTL. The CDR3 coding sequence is TGCGCCAGCAGCCAAGGGCTGGGAAACGGAAACTATGGCTACACCCTC.

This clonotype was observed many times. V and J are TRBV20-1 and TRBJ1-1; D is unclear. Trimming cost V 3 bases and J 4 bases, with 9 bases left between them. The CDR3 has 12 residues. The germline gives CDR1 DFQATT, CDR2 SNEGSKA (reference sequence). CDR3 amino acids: CSARPGPTEAFF. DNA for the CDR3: TGCAGTGCTAGGCCCGGGCCCACTGAAGCTTTCTTT.

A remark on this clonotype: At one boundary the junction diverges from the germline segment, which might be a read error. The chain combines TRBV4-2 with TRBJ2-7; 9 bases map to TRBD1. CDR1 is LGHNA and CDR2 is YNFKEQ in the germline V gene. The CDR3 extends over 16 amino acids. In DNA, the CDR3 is TGTGCCAGCAGTCAAGCGACAGGGGGGGGGCATAACGAGCAGTACTTC. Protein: CASSQATGGGHNEQYF.

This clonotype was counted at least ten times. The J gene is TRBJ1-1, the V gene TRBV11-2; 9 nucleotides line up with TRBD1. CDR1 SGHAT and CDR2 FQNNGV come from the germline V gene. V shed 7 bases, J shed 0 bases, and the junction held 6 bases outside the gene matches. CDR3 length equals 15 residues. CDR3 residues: CASIPDRGMNTEAFF. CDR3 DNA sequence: TGTGCCAGCATCCCGGACAGGGGAATGAACACTGAAGCTTTCTTT.

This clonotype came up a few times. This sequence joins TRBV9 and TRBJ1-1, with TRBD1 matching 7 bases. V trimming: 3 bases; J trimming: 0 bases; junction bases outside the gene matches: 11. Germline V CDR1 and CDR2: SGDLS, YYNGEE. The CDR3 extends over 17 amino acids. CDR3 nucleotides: TGTGCCAGCAGCGGAGGGGAAAGGGGACAGTTGAACACTGAAGCTTTCTTT. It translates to CASSGGERGQLNTEAFF. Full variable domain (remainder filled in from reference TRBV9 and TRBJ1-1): DSGVTQTPKHLITATGQRVTLRCSPRSGDLSVYWYQQSLDQGLQFLIQYYNGEERAKGNILERFSAQQFPDLHSELNLSSLELGDSALYFCASSGGERGQLNTEAFFGQGTRLTVV.

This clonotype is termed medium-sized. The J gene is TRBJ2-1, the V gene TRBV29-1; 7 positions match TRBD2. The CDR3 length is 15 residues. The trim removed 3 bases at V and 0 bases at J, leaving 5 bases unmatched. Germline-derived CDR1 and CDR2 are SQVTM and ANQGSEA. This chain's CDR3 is CSVEFPSGSYNEQFF. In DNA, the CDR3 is TGCAGCGTTGAGTTCCCTAGCGGCTCCTACAATGAGCAGTTCTTC.

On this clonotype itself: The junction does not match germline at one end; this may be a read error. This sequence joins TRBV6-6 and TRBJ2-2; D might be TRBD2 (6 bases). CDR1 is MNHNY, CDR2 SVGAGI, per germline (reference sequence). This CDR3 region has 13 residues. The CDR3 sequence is CASTYGGTGELFF. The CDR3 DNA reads TGCGCCAGCACCTATGGGGGGACCGGGGAGCTGTTTTTT.

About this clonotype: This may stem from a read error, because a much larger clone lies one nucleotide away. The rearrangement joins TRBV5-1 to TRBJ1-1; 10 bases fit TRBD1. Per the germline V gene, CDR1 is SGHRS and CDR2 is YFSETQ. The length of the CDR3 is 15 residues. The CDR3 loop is CASSSPGQGNTEALF. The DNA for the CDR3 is TGCGCCAGCAGCTCTCCGGGACAGGGGAACACTGAAGCTTTATTT.

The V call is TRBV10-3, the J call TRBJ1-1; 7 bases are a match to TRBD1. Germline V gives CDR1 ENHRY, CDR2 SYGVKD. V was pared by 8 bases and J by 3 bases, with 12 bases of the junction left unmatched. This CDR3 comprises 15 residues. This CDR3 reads CAIGGSNRGDTEAFF. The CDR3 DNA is TGTGCCATCGGTGGGTCCAACAGGGGTGACACTGAAGCTTTCTTT.

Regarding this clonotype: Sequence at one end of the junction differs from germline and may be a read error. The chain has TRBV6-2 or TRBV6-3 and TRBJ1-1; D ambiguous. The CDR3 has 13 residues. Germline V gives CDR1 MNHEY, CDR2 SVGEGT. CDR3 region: CASSYNRNTEAFF. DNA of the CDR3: TGTGCCAGTAGTTACAACAGGAACACTGAAGCTTTCTTT.

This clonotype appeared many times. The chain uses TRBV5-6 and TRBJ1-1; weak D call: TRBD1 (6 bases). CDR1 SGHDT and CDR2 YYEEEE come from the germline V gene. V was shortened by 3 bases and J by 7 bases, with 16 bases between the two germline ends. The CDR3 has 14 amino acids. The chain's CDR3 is CASSYHQGYNEAFF. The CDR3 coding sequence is TGTGCCAGCAGCTACCACCAGGGGTACAATGAAGCTTTCTTT.

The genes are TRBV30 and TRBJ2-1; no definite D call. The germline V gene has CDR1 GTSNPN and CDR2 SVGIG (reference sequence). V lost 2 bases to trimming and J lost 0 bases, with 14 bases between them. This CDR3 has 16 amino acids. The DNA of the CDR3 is TGTGCCTGGAGTATCGATCGGAAAAGCTCCTACAATGAGCAGTTCTTC. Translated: CAWSIDRKSSYNEQFF.

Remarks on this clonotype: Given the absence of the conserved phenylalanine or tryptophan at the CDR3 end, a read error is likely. The CDR3 nucleotides read TGTGCCAGCAGACAACCGGGACAGGGAACCGGGGAGCTGTTTCTT. Translated, it gives CASRQPGQGTGELFL. The J gene is TRBJ2-2, the V gene TRBV4-2; TRBD1 aligns across 9 bases. The CDR3 has 15 residues. The ends lost 6 bases at V and 5 bases at J; junction bases unmatched: 7. The germline V gene has CDR1 LGHNA and CDR2 YNFKEQ.

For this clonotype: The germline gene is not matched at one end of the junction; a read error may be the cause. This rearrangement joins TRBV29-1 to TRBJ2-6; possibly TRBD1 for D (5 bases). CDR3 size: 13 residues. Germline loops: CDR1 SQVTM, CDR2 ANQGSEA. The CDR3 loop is CRVAPSGANILTF. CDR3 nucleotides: TGCCGCGTTGCGCCCTCTGGGGCCAACATCCTGACTTTC.